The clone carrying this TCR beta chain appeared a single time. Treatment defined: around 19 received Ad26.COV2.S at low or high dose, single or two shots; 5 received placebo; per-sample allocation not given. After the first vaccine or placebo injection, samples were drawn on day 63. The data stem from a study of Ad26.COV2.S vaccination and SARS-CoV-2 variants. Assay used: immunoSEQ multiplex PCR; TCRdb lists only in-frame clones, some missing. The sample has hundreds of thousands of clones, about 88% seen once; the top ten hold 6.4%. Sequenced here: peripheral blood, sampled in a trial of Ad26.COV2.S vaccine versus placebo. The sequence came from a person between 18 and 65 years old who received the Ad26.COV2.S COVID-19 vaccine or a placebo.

CDR3 in amino acids: CASSLLTGAGYTEAFF. The CDR3 DNA reads TGTGCCAGCAGCTTATTGACAGGGGCGGGTTACACTGAAGCTTTCTTT. The gene calls are TRBV11-1 and TRBJ1-1; 8 bases agree with TRBD1. Trimming removed 2 bases from V and 3 bases from J; junction bases left unmatched: 8. The germline CDR1 and CDR2 sequences are SGHAT and FQDESV (reference sequence). This CDR3 region has 16 residues.